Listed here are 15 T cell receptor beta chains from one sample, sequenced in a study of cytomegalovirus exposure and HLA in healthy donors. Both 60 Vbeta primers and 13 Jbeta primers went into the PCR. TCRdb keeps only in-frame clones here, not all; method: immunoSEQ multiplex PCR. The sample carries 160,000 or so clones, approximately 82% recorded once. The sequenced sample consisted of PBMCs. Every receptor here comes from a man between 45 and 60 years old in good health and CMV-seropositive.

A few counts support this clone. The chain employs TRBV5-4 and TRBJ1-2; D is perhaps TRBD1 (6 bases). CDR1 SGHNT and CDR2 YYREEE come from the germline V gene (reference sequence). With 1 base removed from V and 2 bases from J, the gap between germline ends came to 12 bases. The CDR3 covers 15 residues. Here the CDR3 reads CASSLWTAPNYGYTF. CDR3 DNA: TGTGCCAGCAGCTTGTGGACAGCTCCCAACTATGGCTACACCTTC.

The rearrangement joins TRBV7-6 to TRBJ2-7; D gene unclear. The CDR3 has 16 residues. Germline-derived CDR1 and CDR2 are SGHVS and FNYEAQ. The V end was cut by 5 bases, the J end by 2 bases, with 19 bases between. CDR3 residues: CASSIAPWPNAYEQYF. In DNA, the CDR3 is TGTGCCAGCAGCATTGCCCCATGGCCAAACGCCTACGAGCAGTACTTC.

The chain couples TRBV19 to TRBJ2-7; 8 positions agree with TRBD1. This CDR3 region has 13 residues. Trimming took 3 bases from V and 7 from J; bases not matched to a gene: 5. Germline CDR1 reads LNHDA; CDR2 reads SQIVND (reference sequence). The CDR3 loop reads CASSMTGVREQYF. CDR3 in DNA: TGTGCCAGTAGTATGACAGGGGTGAGAGAGCAGTACTTC.

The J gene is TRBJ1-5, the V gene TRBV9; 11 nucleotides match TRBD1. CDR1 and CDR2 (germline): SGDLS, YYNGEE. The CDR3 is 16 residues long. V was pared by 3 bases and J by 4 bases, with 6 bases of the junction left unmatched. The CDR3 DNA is TGTGCCAGCAGCGCTGGACAGGGGGCGATGAATCAGCCCCAGCATTTT. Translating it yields CASSAGQGAMNQPQHF.

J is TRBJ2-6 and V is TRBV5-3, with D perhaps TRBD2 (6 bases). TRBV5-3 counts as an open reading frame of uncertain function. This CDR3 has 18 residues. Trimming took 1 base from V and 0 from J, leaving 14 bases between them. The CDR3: CARSLRWGTHSGANVLTF. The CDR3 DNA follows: TGTGCCAGAAGCTTGAGGTGGGGGACTCACTCTGGGGCCAACGTCCTGACTTTC.

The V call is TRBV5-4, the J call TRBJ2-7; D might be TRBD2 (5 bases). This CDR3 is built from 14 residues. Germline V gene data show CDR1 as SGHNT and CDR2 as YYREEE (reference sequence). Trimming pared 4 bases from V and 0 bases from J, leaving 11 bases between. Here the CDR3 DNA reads TGTGCCAGCAGCGCCTCTCGGGACTCCTACGAGCAGTACTTC. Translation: CASSASRDSYEQYF. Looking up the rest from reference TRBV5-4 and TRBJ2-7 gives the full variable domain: ETGVTQSPTHLIKTRGQQVTLRCSSQSGHNTVSWYQQALGQGPQFIFQYYREEENGRGNFPPRFSGLQFPNYSSELNVNALELDDSALYLCASSASRDSYEQYFGPGTRLTVT.

The CDR3 DNA reads as TGTGCCAGCAGCACAAGTTGGGACAGCCAATTCTACGAGCAGTACTTC. This encodes CASSTSWDSQFYEQYF. This chain connects TRBV7-8 to TRBJ2-7, with 7 bases fitting TRBD1. The trim removed 5 bases at V and 3 bases at J, leaving 13 bases unmatched. CDR1 and CDR2 from the germline V gene are SGHVS and FQNEAQ. There are 16 residues in the CDR3.

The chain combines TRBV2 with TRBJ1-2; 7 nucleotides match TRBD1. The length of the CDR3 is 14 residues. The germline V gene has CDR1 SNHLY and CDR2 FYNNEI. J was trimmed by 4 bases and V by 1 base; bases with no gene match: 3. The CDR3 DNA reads TGTGCCAGCAGTGAAGGGTCAGGGGGCTATGGCTACACCTTC. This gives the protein CASSEGSGGYGYTF.

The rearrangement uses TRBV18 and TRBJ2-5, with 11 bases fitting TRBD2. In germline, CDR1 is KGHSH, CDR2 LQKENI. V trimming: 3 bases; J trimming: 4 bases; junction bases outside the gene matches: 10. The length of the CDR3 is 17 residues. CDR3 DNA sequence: TGTGCCAGCTCACCTCGGAAACTAGCGGGGGAACTAGAGACCCAGTACTTC. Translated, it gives CASSPRKLAGELETQYF.

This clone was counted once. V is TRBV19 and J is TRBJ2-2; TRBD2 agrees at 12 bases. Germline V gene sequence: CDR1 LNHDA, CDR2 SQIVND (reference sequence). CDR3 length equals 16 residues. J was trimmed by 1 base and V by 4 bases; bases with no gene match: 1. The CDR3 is CASSKGLAGNTGELFF. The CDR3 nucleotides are TGTGCCAGTAGTAAGGGACTAGCGGGGAACACCGGGGAGCTGTTTTTT. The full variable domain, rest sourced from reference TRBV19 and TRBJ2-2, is DGGITQSPKYLFRKEGQNVTLSCEQNLNHDAMYWYRQDPGQGLRLIYYSQIVNDFQKGDIAEGYSVSREKKESFPLTVTSAQKNPTAFYLCASSKGLAGNTGELFFGEGSRLTVL.

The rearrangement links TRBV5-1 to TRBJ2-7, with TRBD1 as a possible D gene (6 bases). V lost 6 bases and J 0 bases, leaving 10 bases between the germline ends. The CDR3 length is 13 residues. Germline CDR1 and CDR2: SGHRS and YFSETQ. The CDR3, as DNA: TGCGCCAGCACCCCGGACAGCTCCTACGAGCAGTACTTC. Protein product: CASTPDSSYEQYF.

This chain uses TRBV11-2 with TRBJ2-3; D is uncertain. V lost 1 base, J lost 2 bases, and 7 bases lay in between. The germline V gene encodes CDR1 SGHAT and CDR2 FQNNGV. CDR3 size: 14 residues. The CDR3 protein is CASSLVGPTDTQYF. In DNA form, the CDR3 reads TGTGCCAGCAGCTTAGTTGGCCCCACAGATACGCAGTATTTT.

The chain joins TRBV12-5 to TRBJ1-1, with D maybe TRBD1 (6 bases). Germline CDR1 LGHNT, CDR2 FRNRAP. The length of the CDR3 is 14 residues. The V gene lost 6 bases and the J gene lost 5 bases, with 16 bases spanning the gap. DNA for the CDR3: TGTGCTAGTGGCTACCCAGGGGTACCTACTGAAGCTTTCTTT. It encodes CASGYPGVPTEAFF.

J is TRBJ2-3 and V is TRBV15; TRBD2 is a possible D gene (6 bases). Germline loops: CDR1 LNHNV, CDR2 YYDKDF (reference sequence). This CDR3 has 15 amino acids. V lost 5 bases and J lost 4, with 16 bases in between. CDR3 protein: CATSLRLDVSDTQYF. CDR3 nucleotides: TGTGCCACCAGCCTTCGACTAGATGTATCAGATACGCAGTATTTT. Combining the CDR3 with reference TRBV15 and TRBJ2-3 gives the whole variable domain DAMVIQNPRYQVTQFGKPVTLSCSQTLNHNVMYWYQQKSSQAPKLLFHYYDKDFNNEADTPDNFQSRRPNTSFCFLDIRSPGLGDTAMYLCATSLRLDVSDTQYFGPGTRLTVL.

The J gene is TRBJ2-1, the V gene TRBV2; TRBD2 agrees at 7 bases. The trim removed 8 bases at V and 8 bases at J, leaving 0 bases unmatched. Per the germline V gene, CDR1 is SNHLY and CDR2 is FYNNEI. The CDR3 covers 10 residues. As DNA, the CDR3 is TGTGCCAGCGGGGGGGATGAGCAGTTCTTC. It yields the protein CASGGDEQFF.